Following are 14 T cell receptor beta chains from one sample sequenced in a study of blood T cell repertoires in COVID-19. Repertoires were generated with immunoSEQ multiplex PCR, while TCRdb's copy carries only in-frame clones and drops some. The sample lists around 320,000 clones, roughly 89% occurring once. Sequencing used peripheral blood. Receptors originate from a woman aged 25-40 years with COVID-19, enrolled during active disease.

The chain links TRBV6-5 to TRBJ1-3; D call uncertain. Deletions cut 4 bases from V and 0 bases from J, with 13 bases between. Per the germline V gene, CDR1 is MNHEY and CDR2 is SVGAGI. This CDR3 spans 16 amino acids. In DNA form, the CDR3 reads TGTGCCAGCAGTTTGGAGGCGCCGAGCTCTGGAAACACCATATATTTT. Protein sequence: CASSLEAPSSGNTIYF.

The chain joins TRBV25-1 to TRBJ2-1; 8 bases agree with TRBD1. The V gene end was trimmed by 6 bases and the J gene end by 2 bases; junction bases not matched to a gene: 9. CDR1 MGHDK and CDR2 SYGVNS come from the germline V gene. CDR3 length: 16 amino acids. CDR3 sequence: CASRGTGGQAYNEQFF. The CDR3 DNA reads TGTGCCAGCAGGGGTACCGGGGGACAGGCCTACAATGAGCAGTTCTTC.

The chain carries TRBV6-5 and TRBJ1-4, with a tentative D call TRBD1 (5 bases). The CDR3 covers 14 residues. Germline CDR1 is MNHEY and CDR2 is SVGAGI. V was pared by 7 bases and J by 0 bases, with 9 bases between. CDR3 sequence reads: CASMAGPTNEKLFF. Here the CDR3 DNA reads TGTGCCAGCATGGCGGGACCAACTAATGAAAAACTGTTTTTT.

V is TRBV5-6 and J is TRBJ1-1, with TRBD1 as a possible D gene (5 bases). Germline CDR1 SGHDT, CDR2 YYEEEE. V was shortened by 6 bases and J by 4 bases, with 22 bases between the two germline ends. CDR3 length equals 16 residues. The CDR3: CASTLWGVRVSTEAFF. The CDR3 DNA is TGTGCCAGCACCCTGTGGGGGGTCAGAGTGAGCACTGAAGCTTTCTTT. The full variable domain, in which reference TRBV5-6 and TRBJ1-1 provide the parts outside the CDR3, is DAGVTQSPTHLIKTRGQQVTLRCSPKSGHDTVSWYQQALGQGPQFIFQYYEEEERQRGNFPDRFSGHQFPNYSSELNVNALLLGDSALYLCASTLWGVRVSTEAFFGQGTRLTVV.

This clone showed up just once. The chain recombines TRBV3-1 (or the pseudogene TRBV3-2) with TRBJ2-7, with 14 bases lining up with TRBD2. V lost 3 bases, J lost 3 bases, and 10 bases stayed unmatched. This CDR3 region has 18 residues. Germline CDR1 and CDR2: LGHDT and YNNKEL (reference sequence). CDR3 DNA: TGTGCCAGCAGCCACCGACTAGCGGGGGGGTCCCGATTCTACGAGCAGTACTTC. This translates into CASSHRLAGGSRFYEQYF.

This chain joins TRBV21-1 and TRBJ1-6; the table's TRBD1 call for D was not verified on the DNA. TRBV21-1 is recorded as a pseudogene. This CDR3 comprises 17 residues. The CDR3 bases are TGTGCCAGCAGCAAAGTGGGTGGTCAGGTTATAATTCAACCCCTCCACTTT. This encodes CASSKVGGQVIIQPLHF.

The chain couples TRBV19 to TRBJ1-6; 7 nucleotides align to TRBD1. V lost 3 bases to trimming and J lost 8 bases; unmatched junction nucleotides: 4. The CDR3 is 14 residues long. Germline CDR1 is LNHDA and CDR2 is SQIVND (reference sequence). DNA for the CDR3: TGTGCCAGTAGTATGGACAGGCCTTATTCACCCCTCCACTTT. Encoded protein: CASSMDRPYSPLHF.

The chain recombines TRBV7-8 with TRBJ2-1, with a possible D match to TRBD2 (7 bases). This CDR3 contains 16 residues. The V gene's germline CDR1 is SGHVS and CDR2 FQNEAQ. V gave up 4 bases and J gave up 4 bases, with 17 bases separating them. Written as DNA, the CDR3 is TGTGCCAGCAGCTCCCCGGGGGGCAAAGCATACAATGAGCAGTTCTTC. Its protein product is CASSSPGGKAYNEQFF.

This clone occurred once. The CDR3 bases are TGCGCCAGCAGCCAAGAGGAGGGAGGGCAAGAGACCCAGTACTTC. Translating it yields CASSQEEGGQETQYF. The rearrangement links TRBV4-1 to TRBJ2-5; TRBD2 agrees at 7 bases. The J segment lost 2 bases and the V segment lost 0 bases, leaving 3 bases of the junction unmatched. Germline V gene sequence: CDR1 MGHRA, CDR2 YSYEKL. CDR3 size: 15 residues.

The rearrangement links TRBV5-1 to TRBJ2-5; 10 bases map to TRBD2. Germline V lookup: CDR1 SGHRS, CDR2 YFSETQ. The CDR3 runs 15 residues. J was trimmed by 5 bases and V by 0 bases; bases with no gene match: 4. In DNA form, the CDR3 reads TGCGCCAGCAGCTTGGACCCGGGACTAGCGGAGACCCAGTACTTC. Translation gives CASSLDPGLAETQYF.

This chain uses TRBV28 with TRBJ1-1; 8 bases align to TRBD1. From germline, CDR1 is MDHEN and CDR2 SYDVKM. The CDR3 has 17 residues. J was trimmed by 5 bases and V by 3 bases; bases with no gene match: 14. DNA of the CDR3: TGTGCCAGCAGTTTCTATTATTCACAGGGGGGAGGGACTGAAGCTTTCTTT. Encoded protein: CASSFYYSQGGGTEAFF.

This chain joins TRBV29-1 and TRBJ2-2, with D perhaps TRBD2 (6 bases). Trimming pared 7 bases from V and 7 bases from J, leaving 10 bases between. The germline CDR1 and CDR2 sequences are SQVTM and ANQGSEA. This CDR3 is built from 11 residues. Here the CDR3 reads CSGGMLGELFF. DNA for the CDR3: TGCAGCGGCGGGATGCTCGGGGAGCTGTTTTTT.

This clone was observed once. The genes are TRBV5-1 and TRBJ1-1; D possibly corresponds to TRBD1 (5 bases). Germline values: CDR1 SGHRS, CDR2 YFSETQ. V lost 8 bases and J 1 base, leaving 15 bases between the germline ends. The CDR3 contains 14 residues. CDR3 DNA sequence: TGCGCCAGACTGAATGGGGCGGAGAACACTGAAGCTTTCTTT. Amino acid sequence: CARLNGAENTEAFF.

This chain uses TRBV7-2 with TRBJ2-7; D not certain. The V gene lost 4 bases and the J gene lost 4 bases, with 8 bases spanning the gap. The CDR3 is 12 amino acids. The V gene's germline CDR1 is SGHTA and CDR2 FQGNSA. CDR3 DNA sequence: TGTGCCAGCAGCTCCGTTATTTACGAGCAGTACTTC. As protein: CASSSVIYEQYF.